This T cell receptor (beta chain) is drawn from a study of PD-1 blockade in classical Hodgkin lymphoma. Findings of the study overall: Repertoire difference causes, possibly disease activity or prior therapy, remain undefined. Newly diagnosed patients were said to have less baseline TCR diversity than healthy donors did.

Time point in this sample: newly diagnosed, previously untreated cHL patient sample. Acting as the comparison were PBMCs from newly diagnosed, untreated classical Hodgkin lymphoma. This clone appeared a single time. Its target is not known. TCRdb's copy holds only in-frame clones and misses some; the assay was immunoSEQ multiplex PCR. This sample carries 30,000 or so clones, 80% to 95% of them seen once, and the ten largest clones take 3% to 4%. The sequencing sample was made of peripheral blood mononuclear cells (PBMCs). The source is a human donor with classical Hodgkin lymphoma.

This chain's CDR3 is CASSTQNTGELFF. CDR3 sequence (DNA): TGTGCCAGCAGCACCCAGAACACCGGGGAGCTGTTTTTT. The chain uses TRBV7-2 and TRBJ2-2; unclear D gene. Trimming took 5 bases from V and 1 from J, leaving 5 bases between them. The V gene's germline CDR1 is SGHTA and CDR2 FQGNSA. There are 13 residues in the CDR3.